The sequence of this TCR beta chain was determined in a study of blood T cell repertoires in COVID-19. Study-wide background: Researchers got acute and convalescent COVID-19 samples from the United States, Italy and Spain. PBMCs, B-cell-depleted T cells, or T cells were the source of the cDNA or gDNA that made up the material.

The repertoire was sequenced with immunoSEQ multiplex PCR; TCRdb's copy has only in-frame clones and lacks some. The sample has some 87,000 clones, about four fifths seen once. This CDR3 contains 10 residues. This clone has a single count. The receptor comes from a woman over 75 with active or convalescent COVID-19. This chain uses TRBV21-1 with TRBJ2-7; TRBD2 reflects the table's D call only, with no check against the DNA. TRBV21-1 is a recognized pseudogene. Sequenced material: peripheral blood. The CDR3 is CASTRGGQYF. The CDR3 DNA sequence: TGTGCCAGCACTCGGGGTGGGCAGTACTTC.